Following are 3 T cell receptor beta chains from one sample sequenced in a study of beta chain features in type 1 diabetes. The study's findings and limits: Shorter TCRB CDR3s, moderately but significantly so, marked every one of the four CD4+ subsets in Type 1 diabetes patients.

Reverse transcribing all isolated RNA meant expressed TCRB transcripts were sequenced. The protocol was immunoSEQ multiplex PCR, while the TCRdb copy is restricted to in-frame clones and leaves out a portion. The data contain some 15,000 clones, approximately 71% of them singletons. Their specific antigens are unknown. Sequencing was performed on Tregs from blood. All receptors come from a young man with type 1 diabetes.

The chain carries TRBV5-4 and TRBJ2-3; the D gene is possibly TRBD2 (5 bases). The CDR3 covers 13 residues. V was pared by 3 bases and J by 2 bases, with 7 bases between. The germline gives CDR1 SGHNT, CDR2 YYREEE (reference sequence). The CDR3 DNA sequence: TGTGCCAGCAGCTCTCGGGACACAGATACGCAGTATTTT. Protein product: CASSSRDTDTQYF. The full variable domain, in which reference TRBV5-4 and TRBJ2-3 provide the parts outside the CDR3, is ETGVTQSPTHLIKTRGQQVTLRCSSQSGHNTVSWYQQALGQGPQFIFQYYREEENGRGNFPPRFSGLQFPNYSSELNVNALELDDSALYLCASSSRDTDTQYFGPGTRLTVL.

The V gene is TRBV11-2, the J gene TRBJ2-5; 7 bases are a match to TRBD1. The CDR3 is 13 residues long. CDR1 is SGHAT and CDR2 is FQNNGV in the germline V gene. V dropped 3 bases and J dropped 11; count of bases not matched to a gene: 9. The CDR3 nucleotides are TGTGCCAGCAGCTTGGATGGACCGGGACAGCAGTACTTC. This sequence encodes CASSLDGPGQQYF. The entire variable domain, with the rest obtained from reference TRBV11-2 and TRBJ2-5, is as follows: EAGVAQSPRYKIIEKRQSVAFWCNPISGHATLYWYQQILGQGPKLLIQFQNNGVVDDSQLPKDRFSAERLKGVDSTLKIQPAKLEDSAVYLCASSLDGPGQQYFGPGTRLLVL.

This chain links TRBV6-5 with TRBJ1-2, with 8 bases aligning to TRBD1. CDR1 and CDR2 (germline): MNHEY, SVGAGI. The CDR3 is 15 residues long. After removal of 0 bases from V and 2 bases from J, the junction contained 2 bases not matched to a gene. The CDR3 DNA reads TGTGCCAGCAGTTACTCGCCAGGGGGCAACTATGGCTACACCTTC. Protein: CASSYSPGGNYGYTF.